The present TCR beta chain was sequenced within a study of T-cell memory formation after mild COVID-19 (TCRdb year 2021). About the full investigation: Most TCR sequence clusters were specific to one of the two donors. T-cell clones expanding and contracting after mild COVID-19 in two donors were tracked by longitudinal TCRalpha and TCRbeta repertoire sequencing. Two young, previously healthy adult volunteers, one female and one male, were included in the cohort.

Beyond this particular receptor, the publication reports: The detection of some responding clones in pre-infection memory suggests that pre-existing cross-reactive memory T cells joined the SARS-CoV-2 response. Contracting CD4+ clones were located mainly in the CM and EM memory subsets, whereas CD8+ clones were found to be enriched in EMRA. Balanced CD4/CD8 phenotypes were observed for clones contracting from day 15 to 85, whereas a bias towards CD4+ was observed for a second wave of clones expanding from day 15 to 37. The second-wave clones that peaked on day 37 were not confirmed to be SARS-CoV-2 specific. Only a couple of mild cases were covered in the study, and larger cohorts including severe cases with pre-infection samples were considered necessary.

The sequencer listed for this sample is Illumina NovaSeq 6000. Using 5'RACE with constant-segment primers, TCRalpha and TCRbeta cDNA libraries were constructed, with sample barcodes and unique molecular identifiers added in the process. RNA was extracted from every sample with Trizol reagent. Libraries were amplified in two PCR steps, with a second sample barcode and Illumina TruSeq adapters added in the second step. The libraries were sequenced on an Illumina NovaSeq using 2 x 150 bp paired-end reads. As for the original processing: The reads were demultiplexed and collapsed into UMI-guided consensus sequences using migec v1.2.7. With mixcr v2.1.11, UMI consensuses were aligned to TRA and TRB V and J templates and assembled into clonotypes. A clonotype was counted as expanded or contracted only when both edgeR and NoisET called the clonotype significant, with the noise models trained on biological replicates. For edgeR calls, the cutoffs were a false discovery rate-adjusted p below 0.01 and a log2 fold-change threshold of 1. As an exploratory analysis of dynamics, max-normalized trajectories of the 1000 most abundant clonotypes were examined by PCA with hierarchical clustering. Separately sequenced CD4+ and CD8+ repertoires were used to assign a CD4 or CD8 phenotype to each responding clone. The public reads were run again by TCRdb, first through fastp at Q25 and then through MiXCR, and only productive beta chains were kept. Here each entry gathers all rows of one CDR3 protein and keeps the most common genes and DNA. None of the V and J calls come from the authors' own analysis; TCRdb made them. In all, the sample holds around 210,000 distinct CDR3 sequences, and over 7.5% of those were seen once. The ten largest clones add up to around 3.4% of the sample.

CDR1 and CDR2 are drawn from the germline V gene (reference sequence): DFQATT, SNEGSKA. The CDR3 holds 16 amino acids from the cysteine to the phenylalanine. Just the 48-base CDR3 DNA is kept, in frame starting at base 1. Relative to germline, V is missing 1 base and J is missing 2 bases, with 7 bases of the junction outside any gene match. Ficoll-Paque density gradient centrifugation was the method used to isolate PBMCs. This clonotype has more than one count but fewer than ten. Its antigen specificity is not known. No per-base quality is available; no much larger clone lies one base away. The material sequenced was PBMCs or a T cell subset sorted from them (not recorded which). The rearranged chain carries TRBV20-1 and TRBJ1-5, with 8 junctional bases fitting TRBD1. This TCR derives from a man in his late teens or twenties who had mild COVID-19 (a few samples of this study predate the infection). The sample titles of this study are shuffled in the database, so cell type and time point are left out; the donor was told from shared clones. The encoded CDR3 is CSARVPGGMGNQPQHF. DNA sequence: TGCAGTGCTAGAGTCCCAGGGGGCATGGGCAATCAGCCCCAGCATTTT.